This T cell receptor (beta chain) derives from a study of CXCR3-negative and CXCR3-positive naive CD8 T cells. Study-level results: Comparison of naive cells showed more hydrophobic TRB CDR3s in CXCR3-positive than in CXCR3-negative naive cells.

The CDR3 consists of 14 residues. From germline, CDR1 is LGHNT and CDR2 FRNRAP. 5' RACE that incorporated UMI labels was used to prepare the TRB cDNA libraries. Reanalyzing the 5' RACE reads, TCRdb keeps one entry per CDR3 protein, without DNA. This sample's table reports some 99,000 distinct CDR3 sequences. Details on this clonotype: Its antigen remains unknown.

The sequence came from a human donor in good health. Some clones in this sample may be carry-over from other donors' samples. V is TRBV12-5 and J is TRBJ2-5; no DNA is available, so the TRBD1 call from TCRdb remains unchecked. The specimen was naive CXCR3+ CD8+ T cells from blood. Subset: CD45RO-CCR7+CD27+CD95- naive CD8+ T cells expressing CXCR3 (TNR3+). This chain's CDR3 is CASLGQGDSETQYF.